These 4 T cell receptor beta chains share one sample of origin, sequenced in a study of blood T cell repertoires in COVID-19. Clones were read by immunoSEQ multiplex PCR, and TCRdb kept only the in-frame ones, dropping some. The repertoire holds about 80,000 clones, with over 70% as singletons. Sequencing used peripheral blood. The receptors come from a woman between 40 and 50 years old with active or convalescent COVID-19.

The V gene is TRBV18, the J gene TRBJ1-1, with TRBD1 identical over 8 bases. Germline CDR1 reads KGHSH; CDR2 reads LQKENI. The CDR3 sequence is 12 residues long. J lost 11 bases, V lost 2 bases, and 4 bases had no gene match. The CDR3 sequence is CASSPADRAAFF. The DNA of the CDR3 is TGTGCCAGCTCACCAGCGGACAGGGCCGCTTTCTTT.

This chain links TRBV5-6 with TRBJ2-5, with 9 positions matching TRBD1. Germline V lookup: CDR1 SGHDT, CDR2 YYEEEE. This CDR3 has 16 residues. V lost 3 bases, J lost 2 bases, and 8 bases stayed unmatched. The CDR3 sequence: CASSSATGGRQETQYF. CDR3 DNA: TGTGCCAGCAGCTCCGCGACAGGGGGTCGTCAAGAGACCCAGTACTTC.

Here the CDR3 DNA reads TGTGCCACCAGTCCTCCGCGGGGGGAACTCCACTATGGCTACACCTTC. Translating it yields CATSPPRGELHYGYTF. This chain connects TRBV15 to TRBJ1-2, with D possibly TRBD1 on 5 matching bases. CDR1 and CDR2 from the germline V gene are LNHNV and YYDKDF (reference sequence). The CDR3 consists of 16 residues. V lost 6 bases and J lost 3, with 20 bases in between.

This clone was counted a few times. In DNA, the CDR3 is TGTGCCAGCAGCCAAACAGAGAACACTGAAGCTTTCTTT. Its protein is CASSQTENTEAFF. J is TRBJ1-1 and V is TRBV3-1 (or the pseudogene TRBV3-2); no clear D. Trimming took off 2 bases at V and 1 base at J, with 5 bases between the two ends. Germline CDR1 and CDR2: LGHDT and YNNKEL (reference sequence). This CDR3 comprises 13 residues.